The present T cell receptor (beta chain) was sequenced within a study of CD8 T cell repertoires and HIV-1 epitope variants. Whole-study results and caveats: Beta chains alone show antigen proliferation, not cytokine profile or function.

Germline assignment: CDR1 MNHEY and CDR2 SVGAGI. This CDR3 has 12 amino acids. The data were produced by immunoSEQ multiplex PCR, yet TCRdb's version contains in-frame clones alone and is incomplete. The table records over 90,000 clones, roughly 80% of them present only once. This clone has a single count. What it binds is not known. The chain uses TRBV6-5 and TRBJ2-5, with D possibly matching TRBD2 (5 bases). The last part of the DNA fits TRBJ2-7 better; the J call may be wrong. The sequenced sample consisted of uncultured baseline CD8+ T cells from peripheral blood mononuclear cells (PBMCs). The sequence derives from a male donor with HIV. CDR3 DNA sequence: TGTGCCACCTTGGACTCATTTTACGAGCAGTACTTC. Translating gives CATLDSFYEQYF.